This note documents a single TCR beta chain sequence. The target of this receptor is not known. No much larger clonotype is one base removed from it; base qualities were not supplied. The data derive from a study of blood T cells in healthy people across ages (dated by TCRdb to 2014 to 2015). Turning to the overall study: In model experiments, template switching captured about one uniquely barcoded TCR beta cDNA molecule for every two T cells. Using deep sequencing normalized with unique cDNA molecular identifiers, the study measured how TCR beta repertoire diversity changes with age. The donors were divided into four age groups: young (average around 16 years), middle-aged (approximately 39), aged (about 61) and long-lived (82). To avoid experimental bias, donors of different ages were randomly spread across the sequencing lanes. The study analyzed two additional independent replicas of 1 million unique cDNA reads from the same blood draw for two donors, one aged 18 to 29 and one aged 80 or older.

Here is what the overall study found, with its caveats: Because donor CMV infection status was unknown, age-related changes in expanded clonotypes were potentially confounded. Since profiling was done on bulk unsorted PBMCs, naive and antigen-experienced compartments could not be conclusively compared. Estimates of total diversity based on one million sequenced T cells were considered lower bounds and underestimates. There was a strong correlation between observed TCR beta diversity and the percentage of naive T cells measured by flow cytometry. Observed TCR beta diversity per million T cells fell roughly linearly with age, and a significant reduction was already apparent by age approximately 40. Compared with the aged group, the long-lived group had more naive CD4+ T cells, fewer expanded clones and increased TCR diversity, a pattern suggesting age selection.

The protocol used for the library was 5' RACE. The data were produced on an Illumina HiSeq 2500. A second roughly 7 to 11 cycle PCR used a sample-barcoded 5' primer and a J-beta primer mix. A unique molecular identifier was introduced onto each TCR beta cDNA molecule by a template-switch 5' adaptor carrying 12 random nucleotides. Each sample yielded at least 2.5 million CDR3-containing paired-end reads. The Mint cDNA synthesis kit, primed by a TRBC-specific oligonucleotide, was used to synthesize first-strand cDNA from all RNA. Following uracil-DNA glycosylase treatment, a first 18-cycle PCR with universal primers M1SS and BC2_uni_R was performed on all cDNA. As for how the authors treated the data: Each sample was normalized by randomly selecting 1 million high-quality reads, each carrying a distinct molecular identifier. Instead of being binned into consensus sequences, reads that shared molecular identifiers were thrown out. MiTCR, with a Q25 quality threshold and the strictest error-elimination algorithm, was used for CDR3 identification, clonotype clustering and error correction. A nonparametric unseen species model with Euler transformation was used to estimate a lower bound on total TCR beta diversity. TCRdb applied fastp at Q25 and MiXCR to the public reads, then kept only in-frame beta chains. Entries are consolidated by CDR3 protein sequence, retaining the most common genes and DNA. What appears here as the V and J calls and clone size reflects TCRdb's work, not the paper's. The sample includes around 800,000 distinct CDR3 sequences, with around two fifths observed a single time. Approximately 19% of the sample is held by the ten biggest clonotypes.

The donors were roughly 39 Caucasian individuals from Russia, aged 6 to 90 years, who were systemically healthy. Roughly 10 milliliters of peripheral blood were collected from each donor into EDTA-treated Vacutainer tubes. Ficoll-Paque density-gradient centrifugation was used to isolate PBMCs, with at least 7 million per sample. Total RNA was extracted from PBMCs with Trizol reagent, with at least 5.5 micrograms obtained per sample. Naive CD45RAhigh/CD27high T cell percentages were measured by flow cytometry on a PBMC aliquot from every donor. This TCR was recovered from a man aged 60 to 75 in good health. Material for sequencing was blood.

The DNA sequence is TGTGCCAGCAGCTTGGGACAGGGGGAGACCTACGAGCAGTACTTC. This encodes CASSLGQGETYEQYF. In this chain, TRBV5-6 is recombined with TRBJ2-7, with 9 bases in between that match TRBD1. Inclusive of the bounding cysteine and phenylalanine, the CDR3 is 15 residues long. This entry keeps only the CDR3 DNA: 45 bases, framed from base 1. Here V drops 0 bases and J drops 2 bases, and the junction holds 3 bases not matched to any gene. In the germline V gene, CDR1 corresponds to SGHDT and CDR2 to YYEEEE.